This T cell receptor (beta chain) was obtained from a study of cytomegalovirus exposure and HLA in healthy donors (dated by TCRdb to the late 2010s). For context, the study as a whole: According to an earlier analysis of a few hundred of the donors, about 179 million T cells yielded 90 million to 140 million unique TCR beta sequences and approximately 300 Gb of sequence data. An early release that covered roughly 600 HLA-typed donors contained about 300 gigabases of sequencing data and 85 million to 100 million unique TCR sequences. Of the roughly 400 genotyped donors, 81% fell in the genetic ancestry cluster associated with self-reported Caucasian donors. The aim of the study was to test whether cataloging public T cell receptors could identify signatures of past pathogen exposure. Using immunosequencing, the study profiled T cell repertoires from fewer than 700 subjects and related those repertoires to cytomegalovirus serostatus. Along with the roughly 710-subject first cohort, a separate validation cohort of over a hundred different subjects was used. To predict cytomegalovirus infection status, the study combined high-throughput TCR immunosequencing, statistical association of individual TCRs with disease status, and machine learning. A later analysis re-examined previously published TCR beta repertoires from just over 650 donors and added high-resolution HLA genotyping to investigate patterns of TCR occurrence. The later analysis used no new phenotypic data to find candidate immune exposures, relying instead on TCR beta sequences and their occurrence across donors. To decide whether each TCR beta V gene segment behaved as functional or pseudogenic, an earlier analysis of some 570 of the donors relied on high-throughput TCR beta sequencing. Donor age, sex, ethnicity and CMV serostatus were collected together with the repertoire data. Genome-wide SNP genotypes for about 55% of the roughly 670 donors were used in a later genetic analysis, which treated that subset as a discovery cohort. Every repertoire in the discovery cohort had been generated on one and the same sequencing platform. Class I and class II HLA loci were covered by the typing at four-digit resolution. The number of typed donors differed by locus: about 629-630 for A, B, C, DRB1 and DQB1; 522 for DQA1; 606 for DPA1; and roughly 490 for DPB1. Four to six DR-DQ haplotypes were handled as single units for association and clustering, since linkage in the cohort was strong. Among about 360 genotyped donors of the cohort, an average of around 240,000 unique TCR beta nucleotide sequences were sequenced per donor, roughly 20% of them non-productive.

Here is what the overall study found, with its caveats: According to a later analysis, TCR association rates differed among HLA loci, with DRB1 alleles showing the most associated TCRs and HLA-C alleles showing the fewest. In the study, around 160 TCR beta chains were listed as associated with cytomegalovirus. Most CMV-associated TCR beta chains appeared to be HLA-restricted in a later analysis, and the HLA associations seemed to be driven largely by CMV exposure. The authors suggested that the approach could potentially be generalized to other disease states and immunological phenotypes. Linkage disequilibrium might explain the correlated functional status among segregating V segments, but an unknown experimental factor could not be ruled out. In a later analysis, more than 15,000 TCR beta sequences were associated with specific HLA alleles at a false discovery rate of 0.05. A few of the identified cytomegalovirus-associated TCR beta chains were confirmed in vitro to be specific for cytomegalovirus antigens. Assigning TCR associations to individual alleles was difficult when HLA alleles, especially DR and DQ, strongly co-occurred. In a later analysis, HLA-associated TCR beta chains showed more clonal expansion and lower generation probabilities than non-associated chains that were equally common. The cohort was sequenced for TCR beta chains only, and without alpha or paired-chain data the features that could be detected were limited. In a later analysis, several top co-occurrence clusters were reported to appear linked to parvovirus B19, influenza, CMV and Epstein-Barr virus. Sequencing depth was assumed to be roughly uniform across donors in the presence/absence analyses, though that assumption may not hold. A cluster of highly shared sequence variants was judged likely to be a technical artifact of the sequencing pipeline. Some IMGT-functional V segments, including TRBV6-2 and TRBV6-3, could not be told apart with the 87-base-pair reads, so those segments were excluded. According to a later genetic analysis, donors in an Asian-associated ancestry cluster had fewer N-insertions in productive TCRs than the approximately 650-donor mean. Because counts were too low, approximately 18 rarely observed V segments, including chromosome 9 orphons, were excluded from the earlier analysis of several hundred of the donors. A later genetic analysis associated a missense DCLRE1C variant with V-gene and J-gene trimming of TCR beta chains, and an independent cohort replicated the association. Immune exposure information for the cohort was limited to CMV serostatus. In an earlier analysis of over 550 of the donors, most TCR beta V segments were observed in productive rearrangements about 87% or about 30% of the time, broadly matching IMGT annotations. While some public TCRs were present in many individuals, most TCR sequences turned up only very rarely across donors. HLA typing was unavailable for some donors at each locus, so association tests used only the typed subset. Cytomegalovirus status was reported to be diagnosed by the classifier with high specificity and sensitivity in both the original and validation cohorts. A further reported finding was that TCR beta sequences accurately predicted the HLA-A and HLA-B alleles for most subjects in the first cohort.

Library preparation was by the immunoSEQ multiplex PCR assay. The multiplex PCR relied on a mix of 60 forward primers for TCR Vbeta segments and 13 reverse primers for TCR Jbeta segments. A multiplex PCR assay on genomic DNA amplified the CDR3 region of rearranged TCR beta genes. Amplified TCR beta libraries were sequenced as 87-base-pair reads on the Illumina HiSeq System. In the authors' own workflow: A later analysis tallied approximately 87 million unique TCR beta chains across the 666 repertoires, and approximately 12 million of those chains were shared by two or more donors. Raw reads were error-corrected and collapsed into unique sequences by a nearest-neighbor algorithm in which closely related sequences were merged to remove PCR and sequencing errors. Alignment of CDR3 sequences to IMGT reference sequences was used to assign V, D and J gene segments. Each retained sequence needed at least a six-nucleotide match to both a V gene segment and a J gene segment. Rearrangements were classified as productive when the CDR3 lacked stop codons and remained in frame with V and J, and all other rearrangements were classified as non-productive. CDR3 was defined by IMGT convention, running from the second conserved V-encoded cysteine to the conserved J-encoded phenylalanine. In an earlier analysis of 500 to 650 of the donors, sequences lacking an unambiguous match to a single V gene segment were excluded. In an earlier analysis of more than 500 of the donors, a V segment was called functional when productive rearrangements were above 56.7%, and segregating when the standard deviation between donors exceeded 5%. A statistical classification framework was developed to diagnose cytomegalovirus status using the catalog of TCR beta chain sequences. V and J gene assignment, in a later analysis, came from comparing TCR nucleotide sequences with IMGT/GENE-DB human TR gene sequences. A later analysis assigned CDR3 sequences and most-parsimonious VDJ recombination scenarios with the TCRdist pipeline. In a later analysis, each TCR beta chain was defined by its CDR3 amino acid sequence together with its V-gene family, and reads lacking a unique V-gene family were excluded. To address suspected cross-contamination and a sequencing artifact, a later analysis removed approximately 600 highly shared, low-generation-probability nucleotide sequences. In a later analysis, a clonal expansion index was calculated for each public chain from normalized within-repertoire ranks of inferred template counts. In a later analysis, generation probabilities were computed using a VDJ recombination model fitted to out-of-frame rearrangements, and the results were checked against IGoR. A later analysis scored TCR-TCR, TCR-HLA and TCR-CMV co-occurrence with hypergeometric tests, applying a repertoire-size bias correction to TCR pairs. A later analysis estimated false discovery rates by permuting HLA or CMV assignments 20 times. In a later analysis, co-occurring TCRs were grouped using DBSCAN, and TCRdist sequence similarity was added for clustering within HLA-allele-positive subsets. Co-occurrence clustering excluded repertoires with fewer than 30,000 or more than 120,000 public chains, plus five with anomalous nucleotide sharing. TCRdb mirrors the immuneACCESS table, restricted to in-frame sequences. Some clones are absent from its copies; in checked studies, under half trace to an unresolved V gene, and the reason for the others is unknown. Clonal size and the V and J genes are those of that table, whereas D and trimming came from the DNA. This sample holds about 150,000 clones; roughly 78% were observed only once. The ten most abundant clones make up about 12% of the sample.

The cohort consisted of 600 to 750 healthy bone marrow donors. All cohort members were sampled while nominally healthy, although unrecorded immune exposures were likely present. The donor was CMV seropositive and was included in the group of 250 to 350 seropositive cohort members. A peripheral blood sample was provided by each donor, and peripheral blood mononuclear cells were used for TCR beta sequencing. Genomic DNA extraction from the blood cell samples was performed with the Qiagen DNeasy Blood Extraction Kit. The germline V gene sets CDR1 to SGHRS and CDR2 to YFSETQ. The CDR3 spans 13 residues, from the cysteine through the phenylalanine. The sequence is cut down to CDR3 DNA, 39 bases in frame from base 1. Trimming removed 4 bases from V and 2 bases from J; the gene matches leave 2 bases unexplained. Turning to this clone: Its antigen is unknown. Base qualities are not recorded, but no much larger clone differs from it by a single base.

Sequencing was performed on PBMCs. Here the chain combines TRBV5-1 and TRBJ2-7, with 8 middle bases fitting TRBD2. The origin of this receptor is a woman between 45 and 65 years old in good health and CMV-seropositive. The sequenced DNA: TGCGCCAGCAGCCCGGGGGGGCCCTACGAGCAGTACTTC. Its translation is CASSPGGPYEQYF.